This is a list of T cell receptor beta chains from one sample in a study of shared clonotypes between healthy human individuals. Assay used: immunoSEQ multiplex PCR; TCRdb lists only in-frame clones, some missing. The sample has around 450,000 clones, around 79% seen once. The material sequenced was PBMCs. Receptors originate from a woman in her thirties or forties in good health. Some clones in this sample may be carry-over from other donors' samples. The CDR3 runs from the conserved cysteine through the conserved F or W. The order of the fields is D gene, CDR3 length, V gene, J gene, clone size, CDR3 protein, CDR3 DNA. The D gene is left open where the match is weak. Expanded clones get a size class; other rows say once, few or many, or leave the size out.

D: TRBD2; length: 19; V: TRBV4-1; J: TRBJ2-3; size: NA; CDR3: CASSQGWGGLADRTDTQYF; DNA: TGCGCCAGCAGCCAAGGCTGGGGCGGACTAGCAGACCGCACAGATACGCAGTATTTT
D: NA; length: 12; V: TRBV29-1; J: TRBJ2-1; size: few; CDR3: CSALATYNEQFF; DNA: TGCAGCGCCTTAGCTACCTACAATGAGCAGTTCTTC
D: TRBD1; length: 15; V: TRBV28; J: TRBJ2-4; size: NA; CDR3: CASSEQGASKNIQYF; DNA: TGTGCCAGCAGCGAACAGGGGGCATCCAAAAACATTCAGTACTTC
D: TRBD1; length: 14; V: TRBV5-1; J: TRBJ2-7; size: few; CDR3: CASSTGQGIDEQYF; DNA: TGCGCCAGCAGCACGGGACAGGGTATCGACGAGCAGTACTTC
D: NA; length: 15; V: TRBV15; J: TRBJ2-5; size: NA; CDR3: CATSRDFQGHETQYF; DNA: TGTGCCACCAGCAGAGATTTTCAGGGACACGAGACCCAGTACTTC
D: NA; length: 14; V: TRBV19; J: TRBJ1-5; size: NA; CDR3: CASSITGDRQPQHF; DNA: TGTGCCAGTAGTATCACGGGGGATAGGCAGCCCCAGCATTTT
D: NA; length: 14; V: TRBV5-1; J: TRBJ1-3; size: NA; CDR3: CASSLGAQGNTIYF; DNA: TGCGCCAGCAGCTTGGGGGCGCAGGGAAACACCATATATTTT
D: TRBD2; length: 14; V: TRBV5-8; J: TRBJ2-3; size: few; CDR3: CASSSGLAGDTQYF; DNA: TGTGCCAGCAGCTCCGGACTAGCGGGGGATACGCAGTATTTT
D: NA; length: 12; V: TRBV30; J: TRBJ2-3; size: NA; CDR3: CAWSGLREFRYF; DNA: TGTGCCTGGAGTGGGTTACGGGAATTCCGGTATTTT
D: TRBD2; length: 16; V: TRBV5-1; J: TRBJ2-7; size: NA; CDR3: CASSASPGTSVYEQYF; DNA: TGCGCCAGCAGCGCGTCCCCCGGGACTAGCGTGTACGAGCAGTACTTC
D: TRBD1; length: 14; V: TRBV28; J: TRBJ2-1; size: few; CDR3: CASSLGDRADEQFF; DNA: TGTGCCAGCAGTTTAGGGGACAGAGCGGATGAGCAGTTCTTC
D: TRBD2; length: 20; V: TRBV19; J: TRBJ2-1; size: NA; CDR3: CASSTPPGLAGEDPYNEQFF; DNA: TGTGCCAGTAGTACCCCGCCGGGACTAGCGGGAGAGGACCCCTACAATGAGCAGTTCTTC
D: TRBD1; length: 16; V: TRBV28; J: TRBJ1-3; size: NA; CDR3: CASSPPGQGRGNTIYF; DNA: TGTGCCAGCAGCCCACCGGGACAGGGAAGGGGAAACACCATATATTTT
D: NA; length: 12; V: TRBV14; J: TRBJ2-5; size: NA; CDR3: CASSQWRGTQYF; DNA: TGTGCCAGCAGCCAATGGAGGGGGACCCAGTACTTC
D: TRBD1; length: 15; V: TRBV4-1; J: TRBJ2-4; size: NA; CDR3: CASSRLVGGENIQYF; DNA: TGCGCCAGCAGCCGGTTGGTAGGGGGCGAAAACATTCAGTACTTC
D: NA; length: 14; V: TRBV7-8; J: TRBJ2-7; size: NA; CDR3: CASSSRTALDEQYF; DNA: TGTGCCAGCAGCTCCCGGACAGCCCTCGACGAGCAGTACTTC
D: NA; length: 14; V: TRBV28; J: TRBJ2-6; size: NA; CDR3: CASSSPGDLAVLTF; DNA: TGTGCCAGCAGCAGTCCGGGGGATCTGGCCGTCCTGACTTTC
D: TRBD2; length: 15; V: TRBV25-1; J: TRBJ2-1; size: NA; CDR3: CASTPREGYYNEQFF; DNA: TGTGCCAGCACCCCTAGGGAGGGTTACTACAATGAGCAGTTCTTC
D: TRBD1; length: 15; V: TRBV19; J: TRBJ2-7; size: NA; CDR3: CASSLGQGVPYEQYF; DNA: TGTGCCAGTAGCTTGGGACAGGGGGTTCCCTACGAGCAGTACTTC
D: NA; length: 13; V: TRBV7-8; J: TRBJ2-7; size: NA; CDR3: CASSLQQAYEQYF; DNA: TGTGCCAGCAGCCTCCAGCAAGCCTACGAGCAGTACTTC
D: TRBD2; length: 14; V: TRBV5-4; J: TRBJ2-2; size: NA; CDR3: CATFLAGGGGELFF; DNA: TGTGCCACCTTCCTAGCGGGAGGGGGCGGGGAGCTGTTTTTT
D: TRBD1; length: 20; V: TRBV5-1; J: TRBJ1-1; size: NA; CDR3: CASSLARDRGRGGTSTEAFF; DNA: TGCGCCAGCAGCTTGGCCCGGGACAGGGGGCGTGGGGGTACATCGACTGAAGCTTTCTTT
D: TRBD1; length: 15; V: TRBV28; J: TRBJ1-4; size: NA; CDR3: CASTLAGQLNEKLFF; DNA: TGTGCCAGCACCCTAGCGGGACAGCTTAATGAAAAACTGTTTTTT
D: NA; length: 10; V: TRBV28; J: TRBJ1-1; size: few; CDR3: CASGRTEAFF; DNA: TGTGCCAGCGGGCGTACTGAAGCTTTCTTT
D: TRBD1; length: 14; V: TRBV2; J: TRBJ2-1; size: NA; CDR3: CASSDRQGAGEQFF; DNA: TGTGCCAGCAGTGATAGACAGGGGGCTGGTGAGCAGTTCTTC
D: NA; length: 12; V: TRBV5-1; J: TRBJ2-7; size: NA; CDR3: CASSPQNYEQYF; DNA: TGCGCCAGCAGCCCCCAGAACTACGAGCAGTACTTC
D: NA; length: 18; V: TRBV12-2; J: TRBJ2-7; size: NA; CDR3: CASRAYHPGSTGPNEQYF; DNA: TGTGCAAGTCGCGCTTATCATCCCGGCTCGACAGGGCCTAACGAGCAGTACTTC
D: TRBD1; length: 16; V: TRBV5-1; J: TRBJ2-1; size: NA; CDR3: CASSSTGQLSYNEQFF; DNA: TGCGCCAGCAGCTCGACAGGGCAGCTCTCCTACAATGAGCAGTTCTTC
D: TRBD2; length: 12; V: TRBV28; J: TRBJ2-5; size: NA; CDR3: CASGESQETQYF; DNA: TGTGCTAGCGGGGAGAGCCAAGAGACCCAGTACTTC
D: TRBD1; length: 13; V: TRBV2; J: TRBJ2-4; size: NA; CDR3: CASRGTGGYIQYF; DNA: TGTGCCAGCAGGGGGACAGGGGGGTACATTCAGTACTTC
D: TRBD2; length: 15; V: TRBV4-1; J: TRBJ2-5; size: NA; CDR3: CASSPGGVEQETQYF; DNA: TGCGCCAGCAGCCCGGGAGGGGTCGAGCAAGAGACCCAGTACTTC
D: TRBD1; length: 15; V: TRBV5-4; J: TRBJ2-3; size: NA; CDR3: CASSGDRGHTDTQYF; DNA: TGTGCCAGCAGCGGGGACAGGGGGCATACAGATACGCAGTATTTT
D: NA; length: 14; V: TRBV27; J: TRBJ2-7; size: NA; CDR3: CASSFGIARYEQYF; DNA: TGTGCCAGCAGTTTTGGGATAGCGCGCTACGAGCAGTACTTC
D: TRBD2; length: 18; V: TRBV4-2; J: TRBJ2-2; size: NA; CDR3: CASSQGPSGRADTGELFF; DNA: TGTGCCAGCAGCCAAGGCCCCAGCGGGAGGGCCGACACCGGGGAGCTGTTTTTT
D: TRBD2; length: 15; V: TRBV5-4; J: TRBJ2-5; size: few; CDR3: CASQRPAGEGETQYF; DNA: TGTGCCAGCCAACGTCCGGCGGGAGAAGGAGAGACCCAGTACTTC
D: NA; length: 14; V: TRBV28; J: TRBJ2-5; size: NA; CDR3: CASGQFGGAETQYF; DNA: TGTGCCAGCGGGCAGTTTGGGGGAGCGGAGACCCAGTACTTC
D: NA; length: 15; V: TRBV19; J: TRBJ2-1; size: NA; CDR3: CASKRGRGTYNEQFF; DNA: TGTGCCAGTAAGCGGGGCAGGGGGACCTACAATGAGCAGTTCTTC
D: TRBD2; length: 16; V: TRBV9; J: TRBJ2-3; size: NA; CDR3: CASSVGAGVTTDTQYF; DNA: TGTGCCAGCAGCGTAGGAGCGGGAGTGACTACAGATACGCAGTATTTT
D: NA; length: 12; V: TRBV6-5; J: TRBJ1-2; size: NA; CDR3: CASRRSDSGYTF; DNA: TGTGCCAGCAGACGGTCCGATAGTGGCTACACCTTC
D: TRBD1; length: 14; V: TRBV30; J: TRBJ1-2; size: few; CDR3: CAWTGDSLYYGYTF; DNA: TGTGCCTGGACCGGGGACAGTCTCTACTATGGCTACACCTTC
D: NA; length: 18; V: TRBV4-1; J: TRBJ2-4; size: NA; CDR3: CASSQDQAGRSPKNIQYF; DNA: TGCGCCAGCAGCCAAGATCAGGCAGGGAGGAGCCCCAAAAACATTCAGTACTTC
D: NA; length: 12; V: TRBV30; J: TRBJ1-2; size: NA; CDR3: CAWSPRAVGYTF; DNA: TGTGCCTGGAGTCCGCGGGCGGTCGGCTACACCTTC
D: NA; length: 13; V: TRBV9; J: TRBJ2-3; size: NA; CDR3: CASSVSTTDTQYF; DNA: TGTGCCAGCAGCGTAAGTACCACAGATACGCAGTATTTT
D: TRBD1; length: 16; V: TRBV7-2; J: TRBJ2-7; size: NA; CDR3: CASSLGPGTGAYEQYF; DNA: TGTGCCAGCAGCTTAGGGCCCGGGACAGGGGCCTACGAGCAGTACTTC
D: NA; length: 11; V: TRBV28; J: TRBJ1-2; size: once; CDR3: CASTRMGGYTF; DNA: TGTGCCAGCACTCGCATGGGGGGCTACACCTTC
D: TRBD2; length: 17; V: TRBV9; J: TRBJ2-3; size: NA; CDR3: CASSERGRASVADTQYF; DNA: TGTGCCAGCAGCGAGAGAGGGAGGGCCTCGGTGGCAGATACGCAGTATTTT
D: TRBD1; length: 15; V: TRBV6-6; J: TRBJ2-1; size: NA; CDR3: CASSYSGTANNEQFF; DNA: TGTGCCAGCAGTTACTCAGGGACAGCTAACAATGAGCAGTTCTTC
D: TRBD2; length: 17; V: TRBV2; J: TRBJ2-1; size: NA; CDR3: CASSERASGTPYNEQFF; DNA: TGTGCCAGCAGTGAACGGGCTAGCGGGACCCCCTACAATGAGCAGTTCTTC
D: TRBD2; length: 16; V: TRBV7-3; J: TRBJ2-2; size: NA; CDR3: CASSLVAGGDTGELFF; DNA: TGTGCCAGCAGCTTAGTAGCGGGAGGGGACACCGGGGAGCTGTTTTTT